The subject of this entry is one T cell receptor beta chain. This clonotype has ten or more counts. The antigen it binds to is not known. No clone much larger than this one lies a single base away; base qualities are absent. In the germline V gene (reference sequence), CDR1 corresponds to LNHDA and CDR2 to SQIVND. At the junction V is shortened by 3 bases and J by 6 bases, with 14 bases in between. Taken from cysteine to phenylalanine, the CDR3 has 15 residues. The entry retains the CDR3 DNA only, 45 bases that are in frame from base 1. The instrument given in TCRdb is Illumina HiSeq 2000. Multiplex PCR amplification was used to generate the TCR beta chain libraries. The amplified TCR beta chain products were analyzed by high-throughput sequencing. TCRdb trimmed the raw reads at Q25, called clones with MiXCR and kept productive beta chains. Every entry covers one CDR3 protein and lists the most common genes and DNA from its rows. This sample comprises 66,000 or so distinct CDR3 sequences, approximately 47% of them detected only once. Of the sample, approximately 9.1% falls within the top ten clones.

This specimen belongs to a study of breast tumors, draining lymph nodes, adjacent tissues (dated by TCRdb to the mid-2010s). Background on the whole study: TCR beta repertoires were compared across tumor, adjacent nontumor tissue and axillary lymph nodes obtained from breast cancer patients. In human breast cancer, the study set out to assess how tumor, surrounding tissue and draining lymph node repertoires relate to one another and whether T cells might be exchanged between them.

The paper as a whole reports these results and caveats: Tumor and nontumor tissue repertoires were significantly more similar in luminal-like than in basal-like breast cancer. The data were considered consistent with most tumor T cells being derived from the lymph node and subsequently expanding within tumor tissue. Rather than being directly demonstrated, the conclusion that tumor T cells originate in lymph nodes was presented as consistent with a hypothesis. Tumor T-cell repertoires showed less diversity than lymph node repertoires and more diversity than nontumor tissue repertoires, and tumor T-cell repertoires showed preferential V and J gene usage.

The sample taken for sequencing was breast tumor tissue. This TCR came from a female donor with breast cancer. Some clones in this sample may be carry-over from other donors' samples. The chain employs TRBV19 and TRBJ2-2; the D gene is perhaps TRBD2, from 5 matching bases. CDR3 reads: CASSIDGRAAGELFF. The bases read TGTGCCAGTAGTATCGACGGGCGGGCGGCCGGGGAGCTGTTTTTT.